One and the same sample provided the 23 T cell receptor beta chains below, sequenced in a study of blood T cell repertoires in COVID-19. Method: immunoSEQ multiplex PCR; TCRdb's copy keeps in-frame clones and lacks some. The data show more than 10,000 clones, 90% seen once. The sequencing sample was made of peripheral blood. These receptors all stem from a human donor with active COVID-19. The donor label of this sample is uncertain.

On this clone: The conserved phenylalanine or tryptophan normally closing the CDR3 is absent here, so this likely arose from a read error. The chain links TRBV2 to TRBJ1-5; D remains ambiguous. Trimming removed 6 bases from V and 4 bases from J, with 13 bases in between. Per germline, CDR1 SNHLY and CDR2 FYNNEI. The CDR3 runs 14 residues. The CDR3 DNA reads as TGTGCCAGCAGCGCGGGGTTGGGGAATCAGCCCCAGCATTCT. Its protein is CASSAGLGNQPQHS.

The gene calls are TRBV2 and TRBJ1-1; D call uncertain. This CDR3 comprises 11 residues. Trimming removed 5 bases from V and 8 bases from J, with 9 bases in between. From germline, CDR1 is SNHLY and CDR2 FYNNEI. The CDR3: CASSPSLEAFF. CDR3 coding DNA: TGTGCCAGCAGTCCTTCTTTAGAAGCTTTCTTT. The full variable domain, rest sourced from reference TRBV2 and TRBJ1-1, is EPEVTQTPSHQVTQMGQEVILRCVPISNHLYFYWYRQILGQKVEFLVSFYNNEISEKSEIFDDQFSVERPDGSNFTLKIRSTKLEDSAMYFCASSPSLEAFFGQGTRLTVV.

The V and J genes are TRBV6-2 or TRBV6-3 and TRBJ2-7; D might be TRBD1 (6 bases). The germline V gene has CDR1 MNHEY and CDR2 SVGEGT. The V gene lost 5 bases and the J gene lost 7 bases, with 15 bases spanning the gap. The CDR3 has 13 amino acids. The CDR3 protein is CASSLQGRREQYF. CDR3 bases: TGTGCCAGCAGTCTGCAGGGGCGAAGGGAGCAGTACTTC.

V usage is TRBV4-2 and J usage is TRBJ2-3, with 8 bases that match TRBD2. The ends lost 2 bases at V and 1 base at J; junction bases unmatched: 8. Per germline, CDR1 LGHNA and CDR2 YNFKEQ. The CDR3 extends over 17 amino acids. The CDR3 region is CASSQPSSGGGTDTQYF. The CDR3 DNA reads as TGTGCCAGCAGCCAACCCTCAAGCGGGGGTGGCACAGATACGCAGTATTTT.

The chain couples TRBV6-5 to TRBJ1-2, with 10 nucleotides matching TRBD1. Trimming cost V 8 bases and J 2 bases; bases outside gene matches: 8. The CDR3 contains 15 residues. Germline V gene sequence: CDR1 MNHEY, CDR2 SVGAGI. The CDR3 DNA follows: TGTGCCAGCTATCCGACAGGGGGCCTCAACTATGGCTACACCTTC. Protein sequence: CASYPTGGLNYGYTF.

The chain couples TRBV6-5 to TRBJ1-6; 7 positions agree with TRBD1. Trimming took 4 bases from V and 10 from J; bases not matched to a gene: 7. Per the germline V gene, CDR1 is MNHEY and CDR2 is SVGAGI. CDR3 size: 14 residues. In DNA form, the CDR3 reads TGTGCCAGCAGTTTCGACAGGGAACAATCACCCCTCCACTTT. This sequence encodes CASSFDREQSPLHF.

In its sample, this clone was seen a few times. This sequence joins TRBV27 and TRBJ2-7; D is possibly TRBD2 (5 bases). This CDR3 contains 13 residues. Looked up from germline, CDR1 is MNHEY and CDR2 is SMNVEV (reference sequence). The ends were cut back, 5 bases at V and 5 bases at J, with 13 bases in the middle. This CDR3 is CASSRGAADEQYF. CDR3 sequence (DNA): TGTGCCAGCAGTCGGGGAGCTGCGGACGAGCAGTACTTC.

V gene TRBV2 combines with J gene TRBJ1-4; possibly TRBD1 for D (5 bases). Per the germline V gene, CDR1 is SNHLY and CDR2 is FYNNEI. Deletions cut 6 bases from V and 7 bases from J, with 15 bases between. The CDR3 runs 14 residues. The CDR3 sequence: CASRKQVSSEKLFF. The CDR3 DNA follows: TGTGCCAGCAGAAAACAGGTTTCTTCTGAAAAACTGTTTTTT.

The chain has TRBV19 and TRBJ2-2, with D hard to call. Deletions cut 3 bases from V and 6 bases from J, with 2 bases between. Germline V gene data show CDR1 as LNHDA and CDR2 as SQIVND (reference sequence). The CDR3 loop spans 11 amino acids. CDR3 bases: TGTGCCAGTAGTATCGCCGGGGAGCTGTTTTTT. This sequence encodes CASSIAGELFF. The full variable domain, rest sourced from reference TRBV19 and TRBJ2-2, is DGGITQSPKYLFRKEGQNVTLSCEQNLNHDAMYWYRQDPGQGLRLIYYSQIVNDFQKGDIAEGYSVSREKKESFPLTVTSAQKNPTAFYLCASSIAGELFFGEGSRLTVL.

This clone was seen a few times. For the CDR3, the DNA is TGTGCCAGCAGCTTACGGCAGGCCGCCTACGAGCAGTACTTC. This encodes CASSLRQAAYEQYF. The rearrangement links TRBV7-9 to TRBJ2-7; D is undetermined. This CDR3 is 14 amino acids long. Germline V gene lookup returns CDR1 SEHNR and CDR2 FQNEAQ (reference sequence). V was pared by 2 bases and J by 2 bases, with 10 bases between.

This chain uses TRBV7-9 with TRBJ2-1; TRBD2 matches at 10 bases. Per germline, CDR1 SEHNR and CDR2 FQNEAQ (reference sequence). CDR3 length: 15 residues. J lost 4 bases, V lost 3 bases, and 3 bases had no gene match. The CDR3 DNA follows: TGTGCCAGCAGCTTTTCTAGCGGGGGTTACAATGAGCAGTTCTTC. It yields the protein CASSFSSGGYNEQFF.

The gene calls are TRBV2 and TRBJ2-3, with 7 nucleotides matching TRBD2. Per the germline V gene, CDR1 is SNHLY and CDR2 is FYNNEI. This CDR3 contains 14 residues. V dropped 4 bases and J dropped 1; count of bases not matched to a gene: 2. The CDR3: CASSVGRGTDTQYF. The CDR3 DNA reads TGTGCCAGCAGTGTGGGGAGGGGCACAGATACGCAGTATTTT.

This clone appeared once. The rearrangement uses TRBV4-1 and TRBJ1-5; the D is unclear. Between the trimmed V and J ends, which lost 0 bases and 2 bases, there was a span of 14 bases. Germline loops: CDR1 MGHRA, CDR2 YSYEKL. This CDR3 contains 17 residues. CDR3 nucleotides: TGCGCCAGCAGCCAAGAGTCTTTTCAACTTGGCAATCAGCCCCAGCATTTT. It is translated as CASSQESFQLGNQPQHF.

The gene calls are TRBV12-3 or TRBV12-4 and TRBJ1-1, with a weak D call TRBD1 (5 bases). The V end was cut by 6 bases, the J end by 7 bases, with 9 bases between. This CDR3 spans 11 amino acids. The DNA for the CDR3 is TGTGCCAGCAGGGGGGGAGGTGAAGCTTTCTTT. Residues: CASRGGGEAFF.

CDR3 in amino acids: CASGRLAGGTKFF. In DNA form, the CDR3 reads TGTGCCAGCGGACGTTTAGCGGGGGGTACCAAGTTCTTC. V usage is TRBV2 and J usage is TRBJ2-1; 10 positions agree with TRBD2. Germline values: CDR1 SNHLY, CDR2 FYNNEI. CDR3 length: 13 amino acids. With 8 bases clipped from V and 14 bases from J, the junction kept 12 bases outside the gene matches.

The rearrangement joins TRBV7-2 to TRBJ2-2, with D possibly matching TRBD1 (5 bases). V lost 2 bases, J lost 9 bases, and 16 bases lay in between. The CDR3 consists of 15 residues. The germline V gene encodes CDR1 SGHTA and CDR2 FQGNSA. The CDR3 region is CASSLRPGNLRELFF. CDR3 bases: TGTGCCAGCAGCTTAAGGCCAGGGAATCTCCGGGAGCTGTTTTTT. Looking up the rest from reference TRBV7-2 and TRBJ2-2 gives the full variable domain: GAGVSQSPSNKVTEKGKDVELRCDPISGHTALYWYRQSLGQGLEFLIYFQGNSAPDKSGLPSDRFSAERTGGSVSTLTIQRTQQEDSAVYLCASSLRPGNLRELFFGEGSRLTVL.

V is TRBV5-1 and J is TRBJ1-1; D is undetermined. The germline V and J ends were trimmed by 1 base and 11 bases, with 18 bases remaining between them. This CDR3 has 14 amino acids. In germline, CDR1 is SGHRS, CDR2 YFSETQ. DNA of the CDR3: TGCGCCAGCAGCTTGACAGACCCACATAGTACGGCTTTCTTT. Encoded protein: CASSLTDPHSTAFF.

This sequence joins TRBV2 and TRBJ2-1; 10 positions match TRBD1. V lost 2 bases, J lost 12 bases, and 16 bases stayed unmatched. The CDR3 is 17 amino acids. Germline-derived CDR1 and CDR2 are SNHLY and FYNNEI. In DNA form, the CDR3 reads TGTGCCAGCAGTGAATCGAGTAGGAGACAGGGGGCGCGAGGGCAGTTCTTC. Translated, it gives CASSESSRRQGARGQFF. The complete variable domain, with remaining parts taken from reference TRBV2 and TRBJ2-1, reads EPEVTQTPSHQVTQMGQEVILRCVPISNHLYFYWYRQILGQKVEFLVSFYNNEISEKSEIFDDQFSVERPDGSNFTLKIRSTKLEDSAMYFCASSESSRRQGARGQFFGPGTRLTVL.

The rearrangement joins TRBV28 to TRBJ2-1, with a possible D match to TRBD2 (6 bases). The V gene's germline CDR1 is MDHEN and CDR2 SYDVKM. This CDR3 has 14 residues. Deletions cut 8 bases from V and 2 bases from J, with 13 bases between. The chain's CDR3 is CASRGGGPYNEQFF. In DNA form, the CDR3 reads TGTGCCAGCCGGGGAGGCGGGCCCTACAATGAGCAGTTCTTC. Full variable domain (rest looked up from reference TRBV28 and TRBJ2-1): DVKVTQSSRYLVKRTGEKVFLECVQDMDHENMFWYRQDPGLGLRLIYFSYDVKMKEKGDIPEGYSVSREKKERFSLILESASTNQTSMYLCASRGGGPYNEQFFGPGTRLTVL.

This chain connects TRBV20-1 to TRBJ2-3; TRBD2 matches at 10 bases. V shed 3 bases and J 7 bases; nucleotides not matched to a gene: 7. Per germline, CDR1 DFQATT and CDR2 SNEGSKA (reference sequence). The CDR3 is made up of 14 amino acids. CDR3 residues: CSASSLAGANTQYF. CDR3 DNA: TGCAGTGCTAGTAGCCTAGCGGGGGCTAATACGCAGTATTTT.

For the CDR3, the DNA is TGTGCCAGCAGCTTAGGGACAGGCGGAAACACCATATATTTT. This translates into CASSLGTGGNTIYF. The genes are TRBV7-8 and TRBJ1-3, with 7 bases fitting TRBD1. CDR3 length: 14 residues. Per the germline V gene, CDR1 is SGHVS and CDR2 is FQNEAQ. The ends lost 1 base at V and 4 bases at J; junction bases unmatched: 1.

This chain joins TRBV19 and TRBJ1-6, with a tentative D call TRBD1 (5 bases). The ends were cut back, 7 bases at V and 7 bases at J, with 11 bases in the middle. The CDR3 spans 13 residues. Germline V lookup: CDR1 LNHDA, CDR2 SQIVND (reference sequence). CDR3 in amino acids: CASNPRANSPLHF. The CDR3 bases are TGTGCCAGTAACCCCAGGGCCAATTCACCCCTCCACTTT.

The chain employs TRBV7-8 and TRBJ1-6, with 7 bases identical to TRBD1. The CDR3 consists of 15 residues. Germline CDR1 SGHVS, CDR2 FQNEAQ. V trimming: 5 bases; J trimming: 9 bases; junction bases outside the gene matches: 10. In nucleotides, the CDR3 is TGTGCCAGCAGCGACTCGACAGGGCTTAGTTCACCCCTCCACTTT. It yields the protein CASSDSTGLSSPLHF.